Shown below are 18 T cell receptor beta chains from a single sample sequenced in a study of cytomegalovirus exposure and HLA in healthy donors. Vbeta (60) and Jbeta (13) primers were used in the PCR. Method: immunoSEQ multiplex PCR; TCRdb's copy keeps in-frame clones and lacks some. The profile covers 140,000 to 150,000 clones, with about two thirds appearing a single time and 2.1% taken by the ten largest. What was sequenced was PBMCs. These receptors were collected from a woman aged 60-70 years in good health and CMV-seropositive.

A few counts support this clone. The rearrangement joins TRBV29-1 to TRBJ1-4; TRBD1 aligns across 8 bases. V lost 4 bases, J lost 8 bases, and 6 bases stayed unmatched. The germline CDR1 and CDR2 sequences are SQVTM and ANQGSEA. CDR3 length equals 13 residues. Here the CDR3 reads CSVGGQDGEKLFF. The DNA of the CDR3 is TGCAGCGTTGGGGGACAGGATGGAGAAAAACTGTTTTTT.

This clone was observed a single time. The rearrangement links TRBV6-6 to TRBJ1-2; 7 bases agree with TRBD1. Germline V gives CDR1 MNHNY, CDR2 SVGAGI (reference sequence). The CDR3 is made up of 15 amino acids. The J segment lost 6 bases and the V segment lost 2 bases, leaving 9 bases of the junction unmatched. CDR3 region: CASSYGSGGSNGYTF. DNA of the CDR3: TGTGCCAGCAGTTACGGGTCAGGGGGGAGTAATGGCTACACCTTC.

This rearrangement joins TRBV6-4 to TRBJ1-1; 10 bases are shared with TRBD1. Germline lookup yields CDR1 MRHNA and CDR2 SNTAGT. This CDR3 spans 13 amino acids. V lost 4 bases to trimming and J lost 7 bases; unmatched junction nucleotides: 3. The CDR3 DNA reads TGTGCCAGCAGTGTGGACAGGGGGGATGAAGCTTTCTTT. It translates to CASSVDRGDEAFF.

This clone was observed a single time. J is TRBJ2-3 and V is TRBV20-1, with D unresolved. Per the germline V gene, CDR1 is DFQATT and CDR2 is SNEGSKA (reference sequence). V lost 5 bases and J lost 4, with 4 bases in between. The CDR3 length is 10 residues. In DNA form, the CDR3 reads TGCAGTGCTTCCTCAGATACGCAGTATTTT. Its translation is CSASSDTQYF.

V gene TRBV6-1 combines with J gene TRBJ2-7; TRBD2 might be the D (5 bases). The CDR3 contains 14 residues. V lost 6 bases and J lost 0, with 12 bases in between. The germline V gene has CDR1 MNHNS and CDR2 SASEGT. The CDR3 here is CASRRATNSYEQYF. CDR3 coding DNA: TGTGCCAGCAGGAGGGCTACAAACTCCTACGAGCAGTACTTC.

The rearrangement uses TRBV6-1 and TRBJ1-5; a weak D match, TRBD1 (5 bases). V was clipped by 1 base and J by 9 bases, with 10 bases between them. Germline values: CDR1 MNHNS, CDR2 SASEGT. CDR3 length equals 13 residues. DNA for the CDR3: TGTGCCAGCAGTGAAGATCCAGGGATGCCCCAGCATTTT. Protein sequence: CASSEDPGMPQHF.

This clone has only one observation. This chain connects TRBV11-2 to TRBJ2-7, with 14 bases matching TRBD2. Germline V gene lookup returns CDR1 SGHAT and CDR2 FQNNGV. The CDR3 runs 17 residues. The V and J ends lost 5 bases and 2 bases, in that order; junction bases with no gene match: 8. The CDR3 loop is CASSRLAGGPITYEQYF. The CDR3 DNA is TGTGCCAGCAGCCGACTAGCGGGAGGGCCAATAACCTACGAGCAGTACTTC.

The rearrangement links TRBV28 to TRBJ1-2, with a weak D call TRBD1 (6 bases). This CDR3 contains 15 residues. Germline loops: CDR1 MDHEN, CDR2 SYDVKM. V lost 8 bases and J 12 bases, leaving 28 bases between the germline ends. CDR3 bases: TGTGCCAGCTCCGGTCCCGGGGGGGGGCAGCCAGGACACACCTTC. Amino acid sequence: CASSGPGGGQPGHTF.

The chain links TRBV5-1 to TRBJ2-1, with TRBD2 as a possible D gene (6 bases). Trimming stripped 4 bases from V and 0 bases from J, with 11 bases between. This CDR3 region has 15 residues. The germline V gene encodes CDR1 SGHRS and CDR2 YFSETQ. CDR3 nucleotides: TGCGCCAGCAGCCGCGAAGCGGGCTCCTACAATGAGCAGTTCTTC. Amino acid sequence: CASSREAGSYNEQFF.

The chain combines TRBV7-4 with TRBJ2-3, with TRBD1 as a possible D gene (6 bases). CDR3 length: 15 amino acids. The ends were cut back, 7 bases at V and 2 bases at J, with 16 bases in the middle. Per the germline V gene, CDR1 is SGHVT and CDR2 is SQSDAQ. The CDR3 DNA sequence: TGTGCCAGCACCGTTACAGGGTTTGCCACAGATACGCAGTATTTT. Protein product: CASTVTGFATDTQYF.

V is TRBV25-1 and J is TRBJ2-7, with D maybe TRBD1 (6 bases). V gave up 3 bases and J gave up 1 base, with 10 bases separating them. There are 14 residues in the CDR3. CDR1 is MGHDK, CDR2 SYGVNS, per germline. The CDR3 loop is CASSEAGASYEQYF. CDR3 DNA: TGTGCCAGCAGTGAGGCAGGGGCATCCTACGAGCAGTACTTC.

This clone has just a few counts. The rearrangement joins TRBV6-1 to TRBJ1-1; D gene uncertain. The length of the CDR3 is 11 residues. Germline V gene sequence: CDR1 MNHNS, CDR2 SASEGT. V lost 4 bases and J lost 11, with 11 bases in between. The CDR3 region has the DNA TGTGCCAGCAGTGCTAGTCAGCGGGCTTTCTTT. Amino acid sequence: CASSASQRAFF.

The V call is TRBV6-5, the J call TRBJ1-1; TRBD1 matches 12 bases. CDR1 and CDR2 from the germline V gene are MNHEY and SVGAGI. This CDR3 has 14 amino acids. V gave up 7 bases and J gave up 4 bases; unmatched junction bases: 4. The CDR3 bases are TGTGCCAGCACCGGGACAGGGGGCGGCACTGAAGCTTTCTTT. Protein: CASTGTGGGTEAFF.

The chain recombines TRBV19 with TRBJ1-5; D not resolved. The CDR3 spans 13 residues. Germline values: CDR1 LNHDA, CDR2 SQIVND (reference sequence). V gave up 5 bases and J gave up 3 bases, with 8 bases separating them. The CDR3 is CASSFLYNQPQHF. In DNA, the CDR3 is TGTGCCAGTAGTTTTCTATACAATCAGCCCCAGCATTTT.

The V gene is TRBV6-5, the J gene TRBJ2-7, with TRBD2 matching 8 bases. The germline V gene encodes CDR1 MNHEY and CDR2 SVGAGI. V was pared by 7 bases and J by 6 bases, with 11 bases of the junction left unmatched. This CDR3 is 14 amino acids long. The CDR3 loop is CASNGGLGGREQYF. CDR3 DNA: TGTGCCAGCAACGGGGGACTAGGGGGTCGCGAGCAGTACTTC.

The CDR3 bases are TGTGCCAGCAAAAGAGCGGGAGTGGGTGAGCAGTTCTTC. Amino acids: CASKRAGVGEQFF. The V and J genes are TRBV6-1 and TRBJ2-1; 8 positions match TRBD2. The J segment lost 9 bases and the V segment lost 7 bases, leaving 8 bases of the junction unmatched. The CDR3 has 13 residues. CDR1 is MNHNS, CDR2 SASEGT, per germline.

This chain links TRBV2 with TRBJ2-7, with 14 bases aligning to TRBD2. The CDR3 is 18 amino acids. Germline values: CDR1 SNHLY, CDR2 FYNNEI. After removal of 2 bases from V and 0 bases from J, the junction contained 6 bases not matched to a gene. Written as DNA, the CDR3 is TGTGCCAGCAGTGAACGACTAGCGGGAGGGTCAAGCTCCTACGAGCAGTACTTC. It specifies CASSERLAGGSSSYEQYF.

This clone was picked up a small number of times. The rearrangement links TRBV27 to TRBJ1-1; 9 positions match TRBD1. Germline lookup yields CDR1 MNHEY and CDR2 SMNVEV (reference sequence). The V gene end was trimmed by 5 bases and the J gene end by 6 bases; junction bases not matched to a gene: 10. The CDR3 length is 15 residues. DNA for the CDR3: TGTGCCAGCAGTAAAATACAGGGGGCTGTCCCTGAAGCTTTCTTT. Translation: CASSKIQGAVPEAFF.